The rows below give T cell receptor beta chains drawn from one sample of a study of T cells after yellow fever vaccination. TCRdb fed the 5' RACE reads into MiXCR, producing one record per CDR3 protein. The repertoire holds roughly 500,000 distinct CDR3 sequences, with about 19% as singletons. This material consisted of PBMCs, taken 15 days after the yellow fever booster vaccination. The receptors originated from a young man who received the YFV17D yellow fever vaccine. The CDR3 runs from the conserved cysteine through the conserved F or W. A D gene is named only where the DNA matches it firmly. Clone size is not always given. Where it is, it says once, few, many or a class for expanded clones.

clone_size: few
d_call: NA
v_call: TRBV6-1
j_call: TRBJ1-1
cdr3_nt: TGTGCCAGCAGAAAAGGACAGTCGAACACTGAAGCTTTCTTT
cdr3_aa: CASRKGQSNTEAFF

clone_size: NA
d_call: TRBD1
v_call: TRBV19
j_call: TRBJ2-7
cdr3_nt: TGTGCCAGTAGTTCCTCCGGGACAGTATCCTACGAGCAGTACTTC
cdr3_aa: CASSSSGTVSYEQYF

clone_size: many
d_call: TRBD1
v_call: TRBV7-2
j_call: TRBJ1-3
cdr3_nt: TGTGCCAGCAGCCTGGGACAGGGGAAAAACACCATATATTTT
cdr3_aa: CASSLGQGKNTIYF

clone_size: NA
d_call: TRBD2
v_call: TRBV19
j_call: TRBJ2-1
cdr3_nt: TGTGCCAGTAGTCTACGGACTAGCGGGAGTGCCTACAATGAGCAGTTCTTC
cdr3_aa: CASSLRTSGSAYNEQFF

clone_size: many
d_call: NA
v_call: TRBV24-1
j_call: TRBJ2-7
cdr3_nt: TGTGCCACCAGTGAACCCGGGACATCCGGGGAGCAGTACTTC
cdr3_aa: CATSEPGTSGEQYF

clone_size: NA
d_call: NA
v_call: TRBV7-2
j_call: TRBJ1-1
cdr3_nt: TGTGCCAGCAGCCCCCCGTTGGTGGACACTGAAGCTTTCTTT
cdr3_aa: CASSPPLVDTEAFF

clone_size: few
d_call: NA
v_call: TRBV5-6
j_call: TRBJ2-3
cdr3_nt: TGTGCCAGCAGCTATTTAACGGGGACACCGCAAAGCACAGATACGCAGTATTTT
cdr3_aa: CASSYLTGTPQSTDTQYF

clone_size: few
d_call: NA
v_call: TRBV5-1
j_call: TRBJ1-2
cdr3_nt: TGCGCCAGCAGCCCGGGAACGTGGGGAGTCGGCTACACCTTC
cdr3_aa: CASSPGTWGVGYTF

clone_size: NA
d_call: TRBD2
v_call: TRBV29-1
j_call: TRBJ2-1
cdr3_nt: TGCAGCGTTGAAGATCCCGGCCTAGCGGGACTCAATGAGCAGTTCTTC
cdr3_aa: CSVEDPGLAGLNEQFF

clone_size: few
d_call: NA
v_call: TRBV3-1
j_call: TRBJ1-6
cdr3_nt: TGTGCCAGCAGCCAAGGGGGTTGGAATTCACCCCTCCACTTT
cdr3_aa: CASSQGGWNSPLHF

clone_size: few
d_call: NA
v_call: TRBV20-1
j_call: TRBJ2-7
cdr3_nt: TGCAGCATTTCCCGAAGGGAGTACTCCTACGAGCAGTACTTC
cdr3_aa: CSISRREYSYEQYF

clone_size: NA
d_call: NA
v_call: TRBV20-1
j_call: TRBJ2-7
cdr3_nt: TGCAGTGCTAGGCGACTAGTCGAAGAGCAGTACTTC
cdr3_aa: CSARRLVEEQYF

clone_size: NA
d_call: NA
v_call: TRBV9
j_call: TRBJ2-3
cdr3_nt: TGTGCCAGCAGCGTTGAGGTTAGCACAGATACGCAGTATTTT
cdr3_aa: CASSVEVSTDTQYF

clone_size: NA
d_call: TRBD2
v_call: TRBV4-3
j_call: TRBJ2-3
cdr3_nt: TGCGCCAGCAGCCAACTAGCGGGAGAATTTACGCAGTATTTT
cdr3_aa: CASSQLAGEFTQYF

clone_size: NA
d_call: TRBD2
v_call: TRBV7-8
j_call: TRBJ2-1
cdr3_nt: TGTGCCAGCAGCCGTAGGGGGGCGGGACTAGCCGAACTAGGGGAGCAGTTCTTC
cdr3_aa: CASSRRGAGLAELGEQFF

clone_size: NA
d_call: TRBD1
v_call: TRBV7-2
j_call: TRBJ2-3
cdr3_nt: TGTGCCAGCAGCTTAGTTGGGACAGGCACAGATACGCAGTATTTT
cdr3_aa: CASSLVGTGTDTQYF

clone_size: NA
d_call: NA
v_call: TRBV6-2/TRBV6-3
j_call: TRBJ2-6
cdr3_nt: TGTGCCAGCATCCCTTCTGAGGGATTTGGGGCCAACGTCCTGACTTTC
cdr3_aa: CASIPSEGFGANVLTF

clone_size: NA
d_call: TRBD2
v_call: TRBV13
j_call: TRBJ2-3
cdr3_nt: TGTGCCAGCAGCAGGACAGGGGTCCTGCGAAAAACTAGCGGGAGGGCGTCGGATACGCAGTATTTT
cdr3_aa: CASSRTGVLRKTSGRASDTQYF

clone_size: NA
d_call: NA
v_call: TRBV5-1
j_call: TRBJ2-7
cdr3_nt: TGCGCCAGCAGCTCCGCAGGGGTAACCTACGAGCAGTACTTC
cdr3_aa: CASSSAGVTYEQYF

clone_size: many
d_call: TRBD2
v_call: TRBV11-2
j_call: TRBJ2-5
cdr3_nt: TGTGCCAGCAGCTCTGGACTAGCGGGACAAGAGACCCAGTACTTC
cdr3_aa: CASSSGLAGQETQYF

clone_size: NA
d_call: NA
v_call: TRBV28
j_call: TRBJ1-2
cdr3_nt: TGTGCCAGCAGTTTATGGCCTGTCAGGTCTATTCGGAGGGAAAATGGCTACACCTTC
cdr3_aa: CASSLWPVRSIRRENGYTF

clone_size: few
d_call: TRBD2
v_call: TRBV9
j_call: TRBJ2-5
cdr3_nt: TGTGCCAGCAGCCCGAGCGGGAGGCAGGGCGAGACCCAGTACTTC
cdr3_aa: CASSPSGRQGETQYF

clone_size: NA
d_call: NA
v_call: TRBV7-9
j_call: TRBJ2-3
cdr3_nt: TGTGCCAGCAGCTTATTTACCCAGGCCGCCACAGATACGCAGTATTTT
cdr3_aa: CASSLFTQAATDTQYF

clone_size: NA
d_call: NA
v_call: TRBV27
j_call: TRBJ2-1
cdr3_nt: TGTGCCAGCAGTTTAGGGTCCTATTTCTCCTACAATGAGCAGTTCTTC
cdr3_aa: CASSLGSYFSYNEQFF

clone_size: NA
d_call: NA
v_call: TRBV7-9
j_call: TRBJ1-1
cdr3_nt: TGTGCCAGCACACAATACACTGAAGCTTTCTTT
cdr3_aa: CASTQYTEAFF

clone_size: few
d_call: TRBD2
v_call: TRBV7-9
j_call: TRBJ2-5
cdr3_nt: TGTGCCAGCAGCGTGGGACTAGCGGTACAGTACTTC
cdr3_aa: CASSVGLAVQYF

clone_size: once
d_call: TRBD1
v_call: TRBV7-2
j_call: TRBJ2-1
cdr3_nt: TGTGCCAGCAGACAGGGGGAGCAGTTCTTC
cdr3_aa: CASRQGEQFF

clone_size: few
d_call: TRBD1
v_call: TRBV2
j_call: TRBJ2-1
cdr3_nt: TGTGCCAGCAGTCGGACAGGGAGGTATGAGCAGTTCTTC
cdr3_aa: CASSRTGRYEQFF

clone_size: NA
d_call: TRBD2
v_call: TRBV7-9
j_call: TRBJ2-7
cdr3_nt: TGTGCCAGCAGCTTCACTAGCGGACGGGACGAGCAGTACTTC
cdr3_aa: CASSFTSGRDEQYF

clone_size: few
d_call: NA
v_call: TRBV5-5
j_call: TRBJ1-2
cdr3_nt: TGTGCCAGCAGCCAGACAAGAAGCGAGGGCTACACCTTC
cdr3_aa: CASSQTRSEGYTF

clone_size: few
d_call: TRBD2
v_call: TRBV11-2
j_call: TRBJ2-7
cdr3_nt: TGTGCCAGCAGCAGACTAGCGGGAGTTAAATCTAAGGAGCAGTACTTC
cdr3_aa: CASSRLAGVKSKEQYF

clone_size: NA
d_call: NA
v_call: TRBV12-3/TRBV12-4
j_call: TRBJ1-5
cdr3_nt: TGTGCCAGCAGTTTCAGGCAGGGCTCTCAGCCCCAGCATTTT
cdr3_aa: CASSFRQGSQPQHF

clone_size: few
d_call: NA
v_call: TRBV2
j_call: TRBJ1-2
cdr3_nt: TGTGCCAGCAGTATGTGGGGCTTTGGCTATGGCTACACCTTC
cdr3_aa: CASSMWGFGYGYTF

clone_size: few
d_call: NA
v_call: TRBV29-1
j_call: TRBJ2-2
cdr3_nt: TGCAGCGTCCTCGGGAACACCGGGGAGCTGTTTTTT
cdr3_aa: CSVLGNTGELFF

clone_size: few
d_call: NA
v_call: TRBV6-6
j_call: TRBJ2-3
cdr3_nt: TGTGCCACCCAACAGGAGTTCACAGATACGCAGTATTTT
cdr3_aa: CATQQEFTDTQYF

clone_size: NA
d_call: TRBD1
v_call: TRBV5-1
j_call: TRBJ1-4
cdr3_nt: TGCGCCAGCAGCCCCGGACAGGGTGATGAAAAACTGTTTTTT
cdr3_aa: CASSPGQGDEKLFF

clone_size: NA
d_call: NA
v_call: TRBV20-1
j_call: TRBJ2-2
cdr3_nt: TGCAGTGCTAAAGGGACTCCACAGACCGGGGAGCTGTTTTTT
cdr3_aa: CSAKGTPQTGELFF

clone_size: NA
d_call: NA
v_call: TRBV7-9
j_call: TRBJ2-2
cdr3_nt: TGTGCCAGCAGCTTCCTGACCCTCACCGGGGAGCTGTTTTTT
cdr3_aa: CASSFLTLTGELFF

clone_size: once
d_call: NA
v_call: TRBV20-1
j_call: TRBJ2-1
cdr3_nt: TGCAGTGTCAGGCCCCGGAGCCCCTACAATGAGCAGTTCTTC
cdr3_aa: CSVRPRSPYNEQFF

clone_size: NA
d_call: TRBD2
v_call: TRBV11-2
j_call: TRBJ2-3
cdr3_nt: TGTGCCAGCAGAGCTGGCAGGGCGGCGGGAGCATGGAAACGGGATACGCAGTATTTT
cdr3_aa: CASRAGRAAGAWKRDTQYF

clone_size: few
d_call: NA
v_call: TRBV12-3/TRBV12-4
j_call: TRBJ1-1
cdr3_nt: TGTGCCAGCAGTTTCTCGGGGGGCGGTGAAGCTTTCTTT
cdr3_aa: CASSFSGGGEAFF

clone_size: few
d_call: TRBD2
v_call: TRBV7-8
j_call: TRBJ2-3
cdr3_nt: TGTGCCAGCAGCTCGACCGGACTAGCGGGAGTTTCTGTCACAGATACGCAGTATTTT
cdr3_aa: CASSSTGLAGVSVTDTQYF

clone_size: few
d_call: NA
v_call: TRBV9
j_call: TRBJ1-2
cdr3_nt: TGTGCCAGCAGCGTAGATATCAACTATGGCTACACCTTC
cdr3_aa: CASSVDINYGYTF

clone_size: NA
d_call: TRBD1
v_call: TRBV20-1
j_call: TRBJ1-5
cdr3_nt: TGCAGTTCAGGACAGGGTGGGAACAATCAGCCCCAGCATTTT
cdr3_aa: CSSGQGGNNQPQHF

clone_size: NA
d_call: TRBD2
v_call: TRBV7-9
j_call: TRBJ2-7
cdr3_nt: TGTGCCAGCAGCCTCTTAGCGGGAGGCCACGAGCAGTACTTC
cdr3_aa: CASSLLAGGHEQYF

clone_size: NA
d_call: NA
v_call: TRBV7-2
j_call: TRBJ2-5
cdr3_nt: TGTGCCAGCAGCTTAGTCCTGCTCCAAGAGACCCAGTACTTC
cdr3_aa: CASSLVLLQETQYF

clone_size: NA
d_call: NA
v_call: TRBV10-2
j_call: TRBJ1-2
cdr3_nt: TGCGCCAGCAGAAAAACGAGGGCCTCTAACTATGGCTACACCTTC
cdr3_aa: CASRKTRASNYGYTF

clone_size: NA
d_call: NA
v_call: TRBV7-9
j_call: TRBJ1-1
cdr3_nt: TGTGCCAGCAGCTTAGCGGACAGAGAAGCTTTCTTT
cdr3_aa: CASSLADREAFF

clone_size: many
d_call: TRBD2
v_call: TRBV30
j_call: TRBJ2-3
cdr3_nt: TGTGCCTGGAGACCTCTGGCGGGAGGGAAAGATACGCAGTATTTT
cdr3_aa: CAWRPLAGGKDTQYF

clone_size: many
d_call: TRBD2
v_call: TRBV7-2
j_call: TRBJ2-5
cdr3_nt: TGTGCCAGCAGCTTAAGGCGGGAGAGCGGGGAGACCCAGTACTTC
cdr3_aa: CASSLRRESGETQYF

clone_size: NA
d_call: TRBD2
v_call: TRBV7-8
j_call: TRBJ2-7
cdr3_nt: TGTGCCAGCAGCATGGGGACTAGCGGGAGCTACGAGCAGTACTTC
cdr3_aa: CASSMGTSGSYEQYF

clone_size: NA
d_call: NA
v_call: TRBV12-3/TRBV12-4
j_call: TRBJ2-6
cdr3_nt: TGTGCCAGCAGTTTGTGGAAGGGCGCCTCTGGGGCCAACGTCCTGACTTTC
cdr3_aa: CASSLWKGASGANVLTF

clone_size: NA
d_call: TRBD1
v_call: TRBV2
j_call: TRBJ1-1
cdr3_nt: TGTGCCAGCATGGCAGGGGGCTACACTGAAGCTTTCTTT
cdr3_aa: CASMAGGYTEAFF